The 6 T cell receptor beta chains below come from one sample, sequenced in a study of cytomegalovirus exposure and HLA in healthy donors (dated by TCRdb to the late 2010s). Preparation of the library involved the immunoSEQ multiplex PCR assay. Here the immuneACCESS table is served through TCRdb, limited to in-frame sequences with V and J called. Missing clones are a known gap in these copies; in checked studies unresolved V genes cover under half, and the rest lacks a known reason. In all, the sample holds more than 200,000 clones, and about 90% of those were seen once. In total, the top ten clones hold 3% to 3.5% of the sample. Input material: PBMCs. These receptors all stem from a woman aged 25 to 39 in good health and CMV-seronegative.

The V and J genes are TRBV5-1 and TRBJ2-7, with 8 bases aligning to TRBD2. V lost 4 bases to trimming and J lost 2 bases; unmatched junction nucleotides: 5. CDR3 size: 14 residues. From germline, CDR1 is SGHRS and CDR2 YFSETQ. The CDR3 loop is CASSGGRTAYEQYF. In DNA, the CDR3 is TGCGCCAGCAGCGGCGGGAGGACCGCCTACGAGCAGTACTTC.

The rearrangement joins TRBV29-1 to TRBJ2-3; 7 bases align to TRBD1. With 3 bases clipped from V and 1 base from J, the junction kept 7 bases outside the gene matches. The CDR3 is 15 amino acids. The germline V gene has CDR1 SQVTM and CDR2 ANQGSEA. The CDR3 sequence is CSVDTGDWGTDTQYF. CDR3 bases: TGCAGCGTTGATACAGGGGATTGGGGCACAGATACGCAGTATTTT.

This chain's CDR3 is CASSWGSQETQYF. In DNA, the CDR3 is TGCGCCAGCAGCTGGGGATCTCAAGAGACCCAGTACTTC. V and J are TRBV5-1 and TRBJ2-5; D gene ambiguous. This CDR3 spans 13 amino acids. Germline V CDR1 and CDR2: SGHRS, YFSETQ. Between the trimmed V and J ends, which lost 3 bases and 2 bases, there was a span of 8 bases.

The genes are TRBV6-6 and TRBJ1-1, with no clear D. V was trimmed by 6 bases and J by 6 bases, leaving 20 bases between them. CDR3 size: 15 residues. CDR1 is MNHNY, CDR2 SVGAGI, per germline (reference sequence). CDR3 in DNA: TGTGCCAGCAGCCCCACCCCGGAGGGCCGCTCTGAAGCTTTCTTT. It encodes CASSPTPEGRSEAFF.

This chain links TRBV4-1 with TRBJ2-2; D uncertain. V was clipped by 1 base and J by 0 bases, with 9 bases between them. Per the germline V gene, CDR1 is MGHRA and CDR2 is YSYEKL. There are 16 residues in the CDR3. CDR3 sequence: CASSQAIRANTGELFF. The CDR3 coding sequence is TGCGCCAGCAGCCAAGCCATTCGAGCGAACACCGGGGAGCTGTTTTTT.

The rearrangement joins TRBV7-2 to TRBJ1-2; 8 bases are shared with TRBD1. Trimming removed 5 bases from V and 8 bases from J; junction bases left unmatched: 7. There are 13 residues in the CDR3. Germline V gene sequence: CDR1 SGHTA, CDR2 FQGNSA. The DNA for the CDR3 is TGTGCCAGCAGCGCCTCGACAGGGGTCGGCTACACCTTC. It translates to CASSASTGVGYTF.